One and the same sample provided the 12 T cell receptor beta chains below, sequenced in a study of blood T cell repertoires in COVID-19. Produced via immunoSEQ multiplex PCR; TCRdb's table is partial and in-frame only. Of approximately 320,000 clones listed, about 91% are singletons. Sequencing used PBMCs or T cells enriched from blood (not recorded which). The receptors stem from a woman aged 18-29 years who had recovered from COVID-19.

The chain joins TRBV7-2 to TRBJ2-5; D not certain. CDR3 length: 13 amino acids. V was clipped by 1 base and J by 5 bases, with 8 bases between them. Germline-derived CDR1 and CDR2 are SGHTA and FQGNSA. The CDR3 DNA is TGTGCCAGCAGCTTAGTGGGCGACGAGACCCAGTACTTC. This gives the protein CASSLVGDETQYF.

The genes are TRBV21-1 and TRBJ2-7; the DNA was not used to check the table's D call, TRBD2. TRBV21-1 is reported as a pseudogene. The CDR3 runs to 17 residues. In DNA, the CDR3 is TGTGCCAGCAGCAACGGGTATCGGGGGTCCCCCTCCTACGAGCAGTACTTC. Its translation is CASSNGYRGSPSYEQYF.

This sequence joins TRBV9 and TRBJ1-1, with D perhaps matching TRBD1 (5 bases). The V gene's germline CDR1 is SGDLS and CDR2 YYNGEE. Trimming left V 0 bases short and J 7 bases short, with 19 bases between. There are 16 residues in the CDR3. In DNA form, the CDR3 reads TGTGCCAGCAGCGTAGGGCCCCCAGGGAGGCAGGGTGAAGCTTTCTTT. It encodes CASSVGPPGRQGEAFF.

The rearrangement uses TRBV9 and TRBJ2-7; a weak D match, TRBD1 (5 bases). Per germline, CDR1 SGDLS and CDR2 YYNGEE. Trimming stripped 0 bases from V and 5 bases from J, with 12 bases between. This CDR3 contains 14 residues. CDR3 DNA sequence: TGTGCCAGCAGCGTAGGGCACAGGACCAACGAGCAGTACTTC. Translating gives CASSVGHRTNEQYF.

The CDR3 DNA follows: TGTGCCAGCTCACCAGGGCAGAAACAACCAAACACCATATATTTT. It codes for CASSPGQKQPNTIYF. The rearrangement joins TRBV18 to TRBJ1-3; D is undetermined. Germline loops: CDR1 KGHSH, CDR2 LQKENI. Trimming cost V 2 bases and J 6 bases, with 14 bases left between them. The CDR3 has 15 amino acids.

The chain links TRBV5-1 to TRBJ1-1; unclear D gene. This CDR3 has 17 amino acids. The V gene's germline CDR1 is SGHRS and CDR2 YFSETQ. Between the trimmed V and J ends, which lost 1 base and 5 bases, there was a span of 21 bases. CDR3 DNA sequence: TGCGCCAGCAGCTTGAGACGGCCTCAAATCGGGGAAACTGAAGCTTTCTTT. It is translated as CASSLRRPQIGETEAFF.

This chain joins TRBV10-3 and TRBJ2-7; 7 bases line up with TRBD2. Germline V gene data show CDR1 as ENHRY and CDR2 as SYGVKD. CDR3 length equals 13 residues. J was trimmed by 7 bases and V by 6 bases; bases with no gene match: 9. For the CDR3, the DNA is TGTGCCATCAGCGAAATGGCGGGGGAAGAGCAGTACTTC. Translation: CAISEMAGEEQYF.

The V call is TRBV4-2, the J call TRBJ1-6, with TRBD1 matching over 11 bases. The CDR3 runs 15 residues. Germline lookup yields CDR1 LGHNA and CDR2 YNFKEQ. V shed 0 bases, J shed 14 bases, and the junction held 6 bases outside the gene matches. CDR3 nucleotide sequence: TGTGCCAGCAGCCAAGATGGACAGGGGGCATCGGCCCTCCACTTT. It specifies CASSQDGQGASALHF.

The J gene is TRBJ2-7, the V gene TRBV10-3, with 15 bases fitting TRBD2. Germline V gene lookup returns CDR1 ENHRY and CDR2 SYGVKD. CDR3 length equals 15 residues. J gave up 0 bases and V 8 bases, and 2 bases lay outside the gene matches. The CDR3 is CAIGLAGGSSYEQYF. The CDR3 coding sequence is TGTGCCATCGGACTAGCGGGAGGGAGCTCCTACGAGCAGTACTTC.

This rearrangement joins TRBV5-1 to TRBJ2-6; D is possibly TRBD2 (6 bases). The V end was cut by 0 bases, the J end by 0 bases, with 19 bases between. Germline V CDR1 and CDR2: SGHRS, YFSETQ. CDR3 length equals 20 residues. CDR3 DNA: TGCGCCAGCAGCTTGGCAATACCGGGGACTGAACACTCTGGGGCCAACGTCCTGACTTTC. Translation gives CASSLAIPGTEHSGANVLTF. The full variable domain, completed using reference TRBV5-1 and TRBJ2-6, is KAGVTQTPRYLIKTRGQQVTLSCSPISGHRSVSWYQQTPGQGLQFLFEYFSETQRNKGNFPGRFSGRQFSNSRSEMNVSTLELGDSALYLCASSLAIPGTEHSGANVLTFGAGSRLTVL.

This chain connects TRBV4-2 to TRBJ2-3; D possibly corresponds to TRBD2 (5 bases). V lost 4 bases, J lost 4 bases, and 21 bases lay in between. The germline V gene encodes CDR1 LGHNA and CDR2 YNFKEQ. This CDR3 comprises 17 residues. This CDR3 is CASSRVAGPSGADTQYF. CDR3 coding DNA: TGTGCCAGCAGCCGGGTCGCGGGCCCATCCGGCGCAGATACGCAGTATTTT.

The chain is built from TRBV29-1 and TRBJ2-7; maybe TRBD1 (7 bases). Trimming took 7 bases from V and 5 from J, leaving 24 bases between them. The germline V gene has CDR1 SQVTM and CDR2 ANQGSEA. CDR3 length equals 15 residues. The CDR3 spells CSAGHRQGGIHEQYF. CDR3 DNA sequence: TGCAGCGCCGGGCATCGACAGGGAGGAATCCACGAGCAGTACTTC.